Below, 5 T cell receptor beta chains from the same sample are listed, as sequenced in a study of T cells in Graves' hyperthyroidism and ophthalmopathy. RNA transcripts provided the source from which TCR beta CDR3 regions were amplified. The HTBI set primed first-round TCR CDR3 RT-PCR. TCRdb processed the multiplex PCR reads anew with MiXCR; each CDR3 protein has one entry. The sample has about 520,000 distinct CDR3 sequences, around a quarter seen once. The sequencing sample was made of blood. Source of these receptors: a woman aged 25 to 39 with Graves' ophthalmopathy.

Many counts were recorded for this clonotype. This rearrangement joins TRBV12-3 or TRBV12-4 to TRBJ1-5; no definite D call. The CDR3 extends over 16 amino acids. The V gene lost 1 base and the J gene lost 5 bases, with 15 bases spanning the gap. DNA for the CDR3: TGTGCCAGCAGTTTAGAATGGGTGGGAGACCATCAGCCCCAGCATTTT. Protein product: CASSLEWVGDHQPQHF.

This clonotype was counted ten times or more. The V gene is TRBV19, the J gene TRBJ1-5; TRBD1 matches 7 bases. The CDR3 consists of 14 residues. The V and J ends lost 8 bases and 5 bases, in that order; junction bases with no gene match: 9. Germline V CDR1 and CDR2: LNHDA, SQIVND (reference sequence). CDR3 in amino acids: CASDAGTGDQPQHF. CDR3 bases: TGTGCCAGTGATGCGGGAACAGGGGATCAGCCCCAGCATTTT.

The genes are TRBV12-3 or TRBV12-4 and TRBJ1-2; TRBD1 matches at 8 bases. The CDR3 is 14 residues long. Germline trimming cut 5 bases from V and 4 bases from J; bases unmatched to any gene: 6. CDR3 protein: CASSASGGTYGYTF. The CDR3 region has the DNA TGTGCCAGCAGTGCGTCAGGGGGCACCTATGGCTACACCTTC.

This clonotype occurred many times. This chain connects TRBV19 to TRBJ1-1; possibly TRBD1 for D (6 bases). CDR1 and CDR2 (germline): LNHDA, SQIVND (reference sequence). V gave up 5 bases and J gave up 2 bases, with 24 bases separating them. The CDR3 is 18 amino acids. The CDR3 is CASSPGQNSPTGNTEAFF. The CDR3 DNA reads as TGTGCCAGTAGTCCTGGACAGAACTCCCCCACGGGAAACACTGAAGCTTTCTTT.

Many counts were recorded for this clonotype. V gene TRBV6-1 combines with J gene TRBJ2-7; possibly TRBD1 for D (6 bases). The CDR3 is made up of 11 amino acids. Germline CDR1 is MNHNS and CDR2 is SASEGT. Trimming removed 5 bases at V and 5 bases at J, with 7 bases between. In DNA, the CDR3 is TGTGCCAGCAGTAAGGGGGACGAGCAGTACTTC. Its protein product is CASSKGDEQYF.